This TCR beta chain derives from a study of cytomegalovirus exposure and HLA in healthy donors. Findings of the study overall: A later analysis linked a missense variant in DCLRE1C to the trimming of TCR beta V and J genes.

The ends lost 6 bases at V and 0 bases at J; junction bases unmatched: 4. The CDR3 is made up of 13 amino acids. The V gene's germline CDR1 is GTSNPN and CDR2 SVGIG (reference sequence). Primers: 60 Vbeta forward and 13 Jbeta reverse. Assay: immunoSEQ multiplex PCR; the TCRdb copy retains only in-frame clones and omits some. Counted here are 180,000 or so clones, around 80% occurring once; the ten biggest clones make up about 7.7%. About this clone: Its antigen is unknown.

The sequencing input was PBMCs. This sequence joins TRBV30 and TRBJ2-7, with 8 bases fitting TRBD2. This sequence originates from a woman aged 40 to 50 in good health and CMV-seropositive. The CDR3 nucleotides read TGTGCCTGTTCCGGGACTAGCTCCTACGAGCAGTACTTC. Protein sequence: CACSGTSSYEQYF.